In this sample, the clone carrying this TCR beta chain turned up a few times. A much larger clone lies a single base off, so this may be a read error. For bulk TCR libraries, previously described methods and listed TCR primers were used. TCRdb itself ran the PCR reads through MiXCR, one entry per CDR3 protein. The sample yields approximately 500,000 distinct CDR3 sequences, around 21% seen once. This sample stems from a study of molecular identifiers for immune sequencing clone quantification. The CDR3 is made up of 14 amino acids. CDR1 is SGHVS and CDR2 is FQNEAQ in the germline V gene. V usage is TRBV7-8 and J usage is TRBJ2-7, with D perhaps being TRBD1 or TRBD2 (5 bases each). The receptor was isolated from a human donor in good health. Some libraries in this study had Jurkat cell RNA spiked in. Material for sequencing was naive CD8+ T cells from blood, with Jurkat cell RNA spiked in. Subset indicated: FACS-sorted CD8+CD4-CCR7+CD45RA+ naive T cells. The CDR3 sequence: CAGSLGDGWYEQYF. As DNA, the CDR3 is TGTGCCGGCAGCTTAGGGGACGGTTGGTACGAGCAGTACTTC. Based on the CDR3 plus reference TRBV7-8 and TRBJ2-7, the full variable domain is GAGVSQSPRYKVAKRGQDVALRCDPISGHVSLFWYQQALGQGPEFLTYFQNEAQLDKSGLPSDRFFAERPEGSVSTLKIQRTQQEDSAVYLCAGSLGDGWYEQYFGPGTRLTVT.